The T cell receptor beta chain described here comes from a study of T cell responses to AZD1222 COVID-19 vaccine. Study summary: Pooled together were second doses at about 4 or about 12 weeks. The study, taken as a whole, reports: Nearly half of spike-specific TCRs reportedly target unmutated variant regions. The peak T cell response came first, and repertoires were sampled only after it. Donor demographics were predominantly white British with a female majority; clonal diversity may be underestimated.

Produced via immunoSEQ multiplex PCR; TCRdb's table is partial and in-frame only. Among over 100,000 clones listed, 70% to 90% were seen once. As regards this clone: Antigen specificity is unknown.

The V and J ends lost 0 bases and 1 base respectively, with 6 bases between them. CDR3 length: 14 amino acids. Germline CDR1 reads LGHNT; CDR2 reads FRNRAP. The rearrangement joins TRBV12-5 to TRBJ2-5, with a possible D match to TRBD2 (5 bases). The specimen comprised peripheral blood, sampled on day 0 of AZD1222 vaccination. The source of this sequence is an adult in good health. The CDR3 loop is CASGLVSGQETQYF. CDR3 coding DNA: TGTGCTAGTGGTTTGGTAAGCGGCCAAGAGACCCAGTACTTC.